This TCR beta chain was obtained from a study of T-cell reconstitution after alpha-beta-depleted transplantation in children (dated by TCRdb to the mid-2010s). For the wider study: The study quantitatively tracked T-cell immune reconstitution after TCRalphabeta/CD19-depleted allogeneic hematopoietic cell transplantation in children using TCR repertoire profiling. Paper-wide results and their limitations: Hyperexpanded clone frequencies declined over subsequent months; after one year, T-cell counts and TCRbeta diversity were mostly attributed to newly produced T cells. In some patients, the high TCRbeta diversity seen at day 60 was put down to recipient T cells and intrathymic progenitors that had survived conditioning. The apparently early recovery of alphabetaT-cell counts about two months after transplant reportedly depended on only several hundred rapidly expanded clones that came from non-depleted graft cells.

The treatment or condition label for this specimen denotes: allogeneic hematopoietic cell transplantation with graft depleted of TCRalphabeta T cells and CD19 B cells. Transplant recipients were children who received TCRalphabeta/CD19-depleted allogeneic hematopoietic cell grafts. CDR1 is given as SGHTA and CDR2 as FQGNSA, both from the germline V gene. The CDR3 goes from the cysteine to the phenylalanine over 13 residues. CDR3 DNA is the only sequence kept; it has 39 bases, read in frame from the first base. The library was made by PCR. The data were produced on an Illumina HiSeq 2500. TCR libraries were prepared with molecular barcoding, using unique molecular identifiers to normalize TCRbeta repertoire quantification. The public reads were run again by TCRdb, first through fastp at Q25 and then through MiXCR, and only productive beta chains were kept. Rows matching on CDR3 protein sequence are summarized as one entry with the most common DNA and genes. In this sample the table shows approximately 490,000 distinct CDR3 sequences, over 9.5% of which occur a single time. Clones ranked in the top ten supply approximately 2% of the sample.

This clonotype was seen many times. Its cognate antigen has yet to be identified. The input lacks base qualities; no much larger clone sits a single base away. Specimen: PBMCs, collected before TCRalphabeta/CD19-depleted stem cell transplant. Rearrangement joined TRBV7-2 to TRBJ1-2, with 7 central nucleotides matching TRBD1. The TCR was taken from a child aged 2 to 15 with inherited bone marrow failure, due to receive a stem cell transplant. For the CDR3, the sequence is CVVGGPSNYGYTF. The nucleotides read TGTGTTGTAGGGGGCCCTTCTAACTATGGCTACACCTTC. Full variable domain (CDR3 extended with the reference TRBV7-2 and TRBJ1-2 proteins): GAGVSQSPSNKVTEKGKDVELRCDPISGHTALYWYRQSLGQGLEFLIYFQGNSAPDKSGLPSDRFSAERTGGSVSTLTIQRTQQEDSAVYLCVVGGPSNYGYTFGSGTRLTVV.